This entry lists 5 T cell receptor beta chains sequenced from one sample in a study of control samples from healthy donors and cancer patients (dated by TCRdb to about 2020). Library preparation used the immunoSEQ multiplex PCR assay. The clones in this table, taken by TCRdb from immuneACCESS, are in-frame only. Not every clone is retained; where verified, under half of the shortfall comes from an unresolved V gene, and the cause of the rest is unknown. The sample table contains under 200,000 clones; only one count was recorded for around nine tenths of them. The ten top clones hold roughly 0.7% of the sample. Source material: blood. The receptors stem from a woman aged 25 to 45 in good health.

V gene TRBV5-1 combines with J gene TRBJ1-1; 7 bases are a match to TRBD1. The CDR3 covers 14 residues. Germline V gives CDR1 SGHRS, CDR2 YFSETQ. J gave up 1 base and V 4 bases, and 4 bases lay outside the gene matches. The CDR3 DNA reads as TGCGCCAGCAGCAGGACAGGACAGAACACTGAAGCTTTCTTT. As protein: CASSRTGQNTEAFF.

This chain uses TRBV28 with TRBJ2-1, with D hard to call. The V end was cut by 7 bases, the J end by 5 bases, with 18 bases between. The CDR3 runs to 15 residues. Germline CDR1 reads MDHEN; CDR2 reads SYDVKM. CDR3 sequence (DNA): TGTGCCAGCACCGTTATCCCCACCGGAAACAATGAGCAGTTCTTC. It codes for CASTVIPTGNNEQFF.

J is TRBJ2-1 and V is TRBV27; 11 bases agree with TRBD2. Unmatched junction bases numbered 2, after V lost 3 bases and J lost 7 bases. The CDR3 totals 14 residues. Germline V CDR1 and CDR2: MNHEY, SMNVEV (reference sequence). This CDR3 is CASSFASGRNEQFF. The CDR3 DNA sequence: TGTGCCAGCAGTTTCGCTAGCGGGAGGAATGAGCAGTTCTTC.

The chain has TRBV19 and TRBJ2-5; 8 nucleotides align to TRBD1. CDR3 size: 14 residues. The junction had 5 bases not matched to a gene; V was cut back by 3 bases and J by 5 bases. The V gene's germline CDR1 is LNHDA and CDR2 SQIVND (reference sequence). The DNA of the CDR3 is TGTGCCAGTAGTATGGCAGGGGGCAGGGAGACCCAGTACTTC. Its protein product is CASSMAGGRETQYF.

Here the CDR3 DNA reads TGTGCCACCAGTGACCTGCCCGGGACAGGGGAGTTCTTC. Translated, it gives CATSDLPGTGEFF. The V call is TRBV24-1, the J call TRBJ2-1; 10 nucleotides line up with TRBD1. In germline, CDR1 is KGHDR, CDR2 SFDVKD. This CDR3 contains 13 residues. V was clipped by 4 bases and J by 14 bases; unmatched bases: 7.